This entry is about one T cell receptor beta chain. It lacks a known antigen. Base qualities are not recorded, but no much larger clone differs from it by a single base. According to the germline V gene, CDR1 reads SGHRS and CDR2 reads YFSETQ. V is cut by 2 bases and J by 4 bases, and the space between the germline ends is 12 bases. Its CDR3 holds 14 amino acids, cysteine through phenylalanine. Of all the DNA, just the CDR3 is kept, 42 bases in frame from base 1. Whole blood was collected in K2EDTA tubes by collaborating institutions according to the institutions' own protocols. For TCRbeta analysis, collaborator samples were shipped as frozen whole blood, as isolated PBMCs, or as DNA extracted from either sample type. This sample was taken from a study of blood T cell repertoires in COVID-19 (TCRdb year 2020). Describing the broader study: Samples covering the acute and convalescent phases of COVID-19 were provided by collaborators in the United States, Italy and Spain. The material from the prospective study consisted of cDNA or gDNA derived from T cells, B-cell-depleted T cells, or PBMCs. The repertoires were made available in a free public database intended to serve as a resource for research on the immune response to SARS-CoV-2. Where available, HLA class I and class II types were taken from metadata supplied by the sample provider and were not determined by assay-based typing. Sample metadata almost always included a de-identified subject ID, COVID-19 status, age in years and sex. The dataset comprised deeply sampled blood TCRbeta repertoires from subjects exposed to, actively infected with, or recovered from COVID-19. Samples were obtained from the ongoing ImmuneRACE study (first 160 participants) and from 1,000 to 1,500 subjects provided by 6 global collaborators.

What the work shows at the level of the full study, not this receptor alone: How much clinical and demographic metadata was included differed by source and by participant, and the metadata was provided uncurated.

TCRbeta CDR3 regions were amplified from genomic DNA using the immunoSEQ Assay, a bias-controlled multiplex PCR. The study's processing was this. Nucleated cell counts per sample were estimated from amplification of reference gene primers within the assay. To quantify the absolute abundance of each unique TCRbeta CDR3 rearrangement, sequence reads were collapsed and filtered. For each sample, productive Simpson clonality was calculated by taking the square root of Simpson's diversity index across productive rearrangements. TCRdb re-hosts the immuneACCESS table, in-frame sequences only. Its copies lack some clones; in the studies checked, an unresolved V gene accounts for under half of them, and the cause for the rest is not known. The V and J calls and clone size come from that table; D and trimming were worked out from the DNA. The sample yields tens of thousands of clones; approximately 90% were counted once. The top ten constitute around 3% of the sample.

The sequence derives from a man aged 50 to 59 with acute or convalescent COVID-19. Sequencing used peripheral blood. The V and J genes are TRBV5-1 and TRBJ1-2; tentative D gene TRBD1, with 6 bases matching. CDR3 loop: CASSFNQGSYGYTF. The DNA reads as follows: TGCGCCAGCAGCTTTAATCAGGGGTCCTATGGCTACACCTTC. Supplemented by the reference TRBV5-1 and TRBJ1-2 proteins around the CDR3, the complete variable domain is KAGVTQTPRYLIKTRGQQVTLSCSPISGHRSVSWYQQTPGQGLQFLFEYFSETQRNKGNFPGRFSGRQFSNSRSEMNVSTLELGDSALYLCASSFNQGSYGYTFGSGTRLTVV.